A single sample is the source of the 21 T cell receptor beta chains below, sequenced in a study of siplizumab effects on memory and regulatory T cells. Using immunoSEQ multiplex PCR, the repertoire was profiled, and TCRdb retains in-frame clones only, with some absent. Among 40,000 to 45,000 clones listed, around 92% were seen once. Specimen: naive CD4+ T cells sorted from blood. These receptors came from a human donor in good health.

The CDR3 here is CASSPRAGGNEQYF. CDR3 in DNA: TGTGCCAGCTCCCCCAGGGCGGGAGGTAACGAGCAGTACTTC. The V gene is TRBV18, the J gene TRBJ2-7; 8 nucleotides align to TRBD2. This CDR3 comprises 14 residues. Trimming removed 6 bases from V and 5 bases from J; junction bases left unmatched: 9. Germline loops: CDR1 KGHSH, CDR2 LQKENI.

This rearrangement joins TRBV5-8 to TRBJ2-5; TRBD1 matches at 11 bases. There are 15 residues in the CDR3. With 4 bases clipped from V and 5 bases from J, the junction kept 7 bases outside the gene matches. Germline CDR1 SGHTS, CDR2 YDEGEE. The CDR3 DNA is TGTGCCAGCAGCCCAGGACAGGGGGCATCGGAGACCCAGTACTTC. Translation gives CASSPGQGASETQYF.

The rearrangement uses TRBV6-6 and TRBJ2-3; 8 bases are shared with TRBD2. There are 14 residues in the CDR3. Germline values: CDR1 MNHNY, CDR2 SVGAGI (reference sequence). J gave up 1 base and V 5 bases, and 2 bases lay outside the gene matches. CDR3 DNA sequence: TGTGCCAGCAGTCATAGCGGGGGCACAGATACGCAGTATTTT. Its translation is CASSHSGGTDTQYF.

The count of this clone is one. V is TRBV2 and J is TRBJ2-5, with unresolved D. V gave up 7 bases and J gave up 2 bases, with 5 bases separating them. The CDR3 is 11 residues long. Germline lookup yields CDR1 SNHLY and CDR2 FYNNEI. CDR3 nucleotides: TGTGCCAGCAACAGACAAGAGACCCAGTACTTC. Protein product: CASNRQETQYF. Drawing the rest from reference TRBV2 and TRBJ2-5, the complete variable domain is EPEVTQTPSHQVTQMGQEVILRCVPISNHLYFYWYRQILGQKVEFLVSFYNNEISEKSEIFDDQFSVERPDGSNFTLKIRSTKLEDSAMYFCASNRQETQYFGPGTRLLVL.

This clone appeared once. V gene TRBV6-5 combines with J gene TRBJ2-7; unclear D gene. Trimming cost V 4 bases and J 1 base, with 14 bases left between them. Germline CDR1 reads MNHEY; CDR2 reads SVGAGI. CDR3 length: 15 residues. CDR3 residues: CASSSTKFGSYEQYF. DNA for the CDR3: TGTGCCAGCAGTTCGACCAAATTCGGGTCCTACGAGCAGTACTTC.

This chain connects TRBV15 to TRBJ1-5, with D unresolved. CDR3 length equals 14 residues. Germline assignment: CDR1 LNHNV and CDR2 YYDKDF (reference sequence). V was cut by 0 bases and J by 2 bases, with 5 bases left in between. As DNA, the CDR3 is TGTGCCACCAGCAGAGATTCAGGCAATCAGCCCCAGCATTTT. Translation: CATSRDSGNQPQHF.

The rearrangement uses TRBV5-6 and TRBJ1-1, with TRBD1 as a possible D gene (5 bases). The CDR3 sequence is 16 residues long. Germline V gene sequence: CDR1 SGHDT, CDR2 YYEEEE. V lost 2 bases, J lost 5 bases, and 19 bases lay in between. CDR3 nucleotide sequence: TGTGCCAGCAGCTTATTTCTTGGGGGAGGGATTACTGAAGCTTTCTTT. This gives the protein CASSLFLGGGITEAFF. Using reference TRBV5-6 and TRBJ1-1 for the parts outside the CDR3, the full variable domain is DAGVTQSPTHLIKTRGQQVTLRCSPKSGHDTVSWYQQALGQGPQFIFQYYEEEERQRGNFPDRFSGHQFPNYSSELNVNALLLGDSALYLCASSLFLGGGITEAFFGQGTRLTVV.

The chain combines TRBV15 with TRBJ1-2; D call uncertain. Trimming shortened V by 1 base and J by 3 bases, and 9 bases separated the two germline ends. The CDR3 sequence is 14 residues long. Looked up from germline, CDR1 is LNHNV and CDR2 is YYDKDF (reference sequence). The chain's CDR3 is CATSRVEQHYGYTF. The CDR3 bases are TGTGCCACCAGCAGAGTTGAACAGCACTATGGCTACACCTTC.

CDR3 nucleotide sequence: TGTGCCACACGGGGCCGGGGAAACACCATATATTTT. This gives the protein CATRGRGNTIYF. The chain links TRBV7-2 to TRBJ1-3; maybe TRBD1 (5 bases). The germline gives CDR1 SGHTA, CDR2 FQGNSA. The CDR3 is made up of 12 amino acids. Trimming stripped 10 bases from V and 4 bases from J, with 11 bases between.

The chain couples TRBV7-8 to TRBJ2-7, with TRBD2 matching over 7 bases. The CDR3 extends over 13 amino acids. Looked up from germline, CDR1 is SGHVS and CDR2 is FQNEAQ. The trim removed 8 bases at V and 3 bases at J, leaving 7 bases unmatched. Here the CDR3 reads CASSRLADYEQYF. The CDR3 nucleotides read TGTGCCAGCTCTCGGCTAGCGGACTACGAGCAGTACTTC.

This chain uses TRBV5-1 with TRBJ2-2, with 9 bases identical to TRBD1. Germline CDR1 is SGHRS and CDR2 is YFSETQ. This CDR3 is built from 15 residues. The V and J ends lost 5 bases and 6 bases, in that order; junction bases with no gene match: 8. CDR3 in amino acids: CASSLQGAKAGELFF. CDR3 sequence (DNA): TGCGCCAGCAGTCTACAGGGGGCTAAAGCCGGGGAGCTGTTTTTT.

The gene calls are TRBV10-3 and TRBJ2-2; 10 bases are a match to TRBD1. The germline gives CDR1 ENHRY, CDR2 SYGVKD. The J segment lost 7 bases and the V segment lost 6 bases, leaving 2 bases of the junction unmatched. This CDR3 has 13 residues. CDR3 nucleotide sequence: TGTGCCATCAGGGACAGGGGGTACGGGGAGCTGTTTTTT. It yields the protein CAIRDRGYGELFF.

The V gene is TRBV7-3, the J gene TRBJ2-1; 7 bases are a match to TRBD1. Germline lookup yields CDR1 SGHTA and CDR2 FQGTGA. After removal of 4 bases from V and 4 bases from J, the junction contained 1 base not matched to a gene. The CDR3 has 13 amino acids. CDR3 protein: CASSSDRYNEQFF. CDR3 nucleotides: TGTGCCAGCAGCTCGGACAGGTACAATGAGCAGTTCTTC.

The chain joins TRBV2 to TRBJ2-1, with TRBD1 identical over 8 bases. V trimming: 11 bases; J trimming: 2 bases; junction bases outside the gene matches: 5. Germline V gene sequence: CDR1 SNHLY, CDR2 FYNNEI. The CDR3 is 13 amino acids. CDR3: CAGQGRTYNEQFF. In DNA, the CDR3 is TGTGCCGGACAGGGACGGACCTACAATGAGCAGTTCTTC.

This clone was seen only a few times. The chain joins TRBV19 to TRBJ2-1; D remains ambiguous. Trimming left V 4 bases short and J 9 bases short, with 7 bases between. There are 11 residues in the CDR3. Germline assignment: CDR1 LNHDA and CDR2 SQIVND (reference sequence). CDR3 residues: CASSTDREQFF. For the CDR3, the DNA is TGTGCCAGTAGTACCGACCGTGAGCAGTTCTTC.

The chain is built from TRBV9 and TRBJ2-1; no reliable D call. Germline-derived CDR1 and CDR2 are SGDLS and YYNGEE. Trimming took 2 bases from V and 2 from J, leaving 11 bases between them. The CDR3 spans 15 residues. The CDR3 region has the DNA TGTGCCAGCAGCGTTCGCGGTCGGCCCTACAATGAGCAGTTCTTC. Its translation is CASSVRGRPYNEQFF. The full variable domain, completed using reference TRBV9 and TRBJ2-1, is DSGVTQTPKHLITATGQRVTLRCSPRSGDLSVYWYQQSLDQGLQFLIQYYNGEERAKGNILERFSAQQFPDLHSELNLSSLELGDSALYFCASSVRGRPYNEQFFGPGTRLTVL.

The chain couples TRBV6-1 to TRBJ1-1; 8 bases are a match to TRBD1. This CDR3 spans 12 amino acids. The V and J ends lost 7 bases and 6 bases, in that order; junction bases with no gene match: 4. Per germline, CDR1 MNHNS and CDR2 SASEGT. The CDR3 nucleotides are TGTGCCAGCACCAGGGGGCTGGCTGAAGCTTTCTTT. Translating it yields CASTRGLAEAFF.

The CDR3 loop is CASSEARGRPSGNTIYF. CDR3 sequence (DNA): TGTGCCAGCAGTGAAGCGAGAGGCAGGCCCTCTGGAAACACCATATATTTT. The chain recombines TRBV2 with TRBJ1-3; D unclear. The germline gives CDR1 SNHLY, CDR2 FYNNEI. V gave up 0 bases and J gave up 0 bases, with 12 bases separating them. CDR3 length: 17 residues.

The genes are TRBV5-8 and TRBJ2-1; D is possibly TRBD1 (5 bases). CDR1 and CDR2 from the germline V gene are SGHTS and YDEGEE. The V gene lost 0 bases and the J gene lost 9 bases, with 10 bases spanning the gap. The CDR3 is made up of 13 amino acids. CDR3 sequence (DNA): TGTGCCAGCAGCTTGGTCCAGGGCGCTGAGCAGTTCTTC. Translation gives CASSLVQGAEQFF. Drawing the rest from reference TRBV5-8 and TRBJ2-1, the complete variable domain is EAGVTQSPTHLIKTRGQQATLRCSPISGHTSVYWYQQALGLGLQFLLWYDEGEERNRGNFPPRFSGRQFPNYSSELNVNALELEDSALYLCASSLVQGAEQFFGPGTRLTVL.

Here the CDR3 reads CASSHAAGGGEQYF. In nucleotides, the CDR3 is TGTGCCAGCAGTCACGCGGCGGGAGGAGGCGAGCAGTACTTC. This rearrangement joins TRBV6-5 to TRBJ2-7; the match to TRBD2 covers 8 bases. V was clipped by 5 bases and J by 6 bases; unmatched bases: 9. In germline, CDR1 is MNHEY, CDR2 SVGAGI. CDR3 length: 14 residues.

This chain connects TRBV30 to TRBJ2-2; the D gene is possibly TRBD1 (5 bases). Germline CDR1 GTSNPN, CDR2 SVGIG (reference sequence). CDR3 length equals 16 residues. Trimming removed 0 bases at V and 5 bases at J, with 16 bases between. The CDR3 protein is CAWSVPGREITGELFF. The CDR3 DNA reads TGTGCCTGGAGTGTACCTGGCAGGGAAATAACCGGGGAGCTGTTTTTT.